The source of this T cell receptor (beta chain) is a study of Graves' ophthalmopathy and Graves' hyperthyroidism (dated by TCRdb to 2017 to 2018). Background for the entire study: Peripheral blood was collected at initial diagnosis, prior to any treatment. In total, 135 blood samples were TCR-sequenced: around 42 ophthalmopathy, about 75 hyperthyroidism and about 17 hyperthyroidism-to-ophthalmopathy patients. For independent validation, a separate cohort was made up of fewer than 20 hyperthyroidism patients plus 17 patients who later progressed from hyperthyroidism to ophthalmopathy. In a handful of hyperthyroidism patients, the T-cell repertoire of thyroid tissue was compared with the T-cell repertoire of blood. To explore V-J signatures that separate ophthalmopathy from hyperthyroidism, a discovery set of 95 to 100 patients was enrolled, consisting of about 45 with ophthalmopathy and about 60 with stable hyperthyroidism. TCR beta repertoire signatures were used to distinguish Graves' ophthalmopathy from Graves' hyperthyroidism and to predict progression to ophthalmopathy. After sampling, hyperthyroidism patients received methimazole starting at 30 mg daily, and ophthalmopathy patients received high-dose intravenous methylprednisolone. The 90 to 100 discovery patients were randomly divided into training and test sets at a 7:3 ratio. What the work shows at the level of the full study, not this receptor alone: No statistical method was used to predetermine the sample size, and group allocation was not hidden from the investigators. Most of the expanded thyroid clonotypes with a frequency above 0.001 were also detected in blood, and it was suggested that the thyroid immune response may be reflected by blood repertoires. In validation, the model predicted ophthalmopathy progression with 55% to 71% sensitivity and less than 80% specificity; 12 predicted patients were CT-confirmed with GO in a median of approximately 6.5 months. In cross-validation, the 13-signature model distinguished ophthalmopathy from stable hyperthyroidism with approximately 85% sensitivity and roughly 81% specificity, and in the test set the corresponding values were approximately 80% and 75%.

Hyperthyroidism was defined as stable when no progression to ophthalmopathy occurred within 18 months of follow-up. The hyperthyroidism patients were 18 to 65 years old and newly diagnosed, with a disease duration of less than 2 months. Patients with other autoimmune diseases, uncontrolled infections, pregnancy or lactation were excluded from the study. Clinical symptoms, serum thyroxine, TRAb, thyroid ultrasound and orbital computed tomography were used for diagnosis. Ficoll-Paque density gradient centrifugation was used to isolate PBMCs from about 9 ml of fresh peripheral blood. Total RNA was extracted with Trizol reagent and quality-checked on an Agilent 2100 Bioanalyzer. For repertoire sequencing, TCR beta CDR3 regions were amplified from RNA transcripts. A first-round RT-PCR used HTBI primers with the Qiagen OneStep RT-PCR kit, followed by a second-round multiplex PCR, size selection and purification. Sequencing of the libraries was carried out on an Illumina HiSeq2000 in paired-end mode with 100 bp reads. The study's processing was this. SOAPnuke was used to process the reads, throwing out any read that had adapters, had uncalled bases, had a mean Phred below 15, or lacked an exact constant-primer or identifier match. COPE v1.2.5 was used to merge the high-quality paired reads. Clonotypes were defined as unique nucleotide sequences and were aligned to IMGT TRB V, D and J references using MiTCR v1.1. The analysis was limited to V-J combinations with a frequency above 0.0001, which together covered roughly 99% of the repertoires. For each V-J combination, a TCR clonal expansion and chaos score was defined as F50 clonal expansion divided by the chaos observed in the TCRdist matrix. Welch's t-statistics and random forest were used to reduce the features to 10 to 15 V-J combinations, which were then used as input to a naive Bayes classifier. The similarity between thyroid and blood repertoires was quantified using the Morisita-Horn index. Clones were called with MiXCR by TCRdb after fastp trimmed the public reads at Q25, and only in-frame beta chains were retained. For every CDR3 protein sequence, its rows merge into one entry that carries the most common genes and DNA. TCRdb's processing, not the study's, gives the V and J calls here. This sample is represented by just over 600,000 distinct CDR3 sequences; 22% of them were singletons. The ten largest clonotypes hold approximately 7% of the sample.

This clonotype occurred a few times. Its target antigen remains unknown. Base-call qualities are not available, and no considerably larger clone is one nucleotide away. From cysteine to phenylalanine, the CDR3 is 13 amino acids long. CDR3 DNA is the only sequence kept; it has 39 bases, read in frame from the first base. Germline trimming amounts to 4 bases on V and 1 base on J, with 3 as the count of junction bases outside the gene matches. The CDR1 and CDR2 encoded by the germline V gene (reference sequence) are GTSNPN and SVGIG. Rearrangement joined TRBV30 to TRBJ1-1; 7 of the junction bases match TRBD1. This clonotype was sampled from a woman between 18 and 29 years old with stable Graves' hyperthyroidism. Some clones in this sample may be carry-over from other donors' samples. Donor details come from another sample of the same person, matched by shared clones. Sequencing used peripheral blood. This receptor carries the CDR3 CAWNRGRNTEAFF. The bases read TGTGCCTGGAACAGGGGAAGGAACACTGAAGCTTTCTTT. Where the CDR3 stops, the reference TRBV30 and TRBJ1-1 genes take over; the full variable domain is SQTIHQWPATLVQPVGSPLSLECTVEGTSNPNLYWYRQAAGRGLQLLFYSVGIGQISSEVPQNLSASRPQDRQFILSSKKLLLSDSGFYLCAWNRGRNTEAFFGQGTRLTVV.